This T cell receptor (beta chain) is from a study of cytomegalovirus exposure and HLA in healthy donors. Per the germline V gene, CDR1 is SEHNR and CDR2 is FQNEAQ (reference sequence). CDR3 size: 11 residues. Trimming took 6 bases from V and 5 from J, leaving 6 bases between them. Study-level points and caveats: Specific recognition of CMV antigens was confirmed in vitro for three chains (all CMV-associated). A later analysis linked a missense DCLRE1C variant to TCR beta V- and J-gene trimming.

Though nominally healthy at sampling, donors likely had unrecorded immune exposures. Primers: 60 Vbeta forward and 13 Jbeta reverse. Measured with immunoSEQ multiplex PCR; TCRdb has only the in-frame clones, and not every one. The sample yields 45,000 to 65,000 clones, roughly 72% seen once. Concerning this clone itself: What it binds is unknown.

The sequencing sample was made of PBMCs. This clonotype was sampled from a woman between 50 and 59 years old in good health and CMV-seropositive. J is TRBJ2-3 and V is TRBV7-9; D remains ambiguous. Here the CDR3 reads CASSQEDTQYF. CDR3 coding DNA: TGTGCCAGCAGTCAGGAAGATACGCAGTATTTT.